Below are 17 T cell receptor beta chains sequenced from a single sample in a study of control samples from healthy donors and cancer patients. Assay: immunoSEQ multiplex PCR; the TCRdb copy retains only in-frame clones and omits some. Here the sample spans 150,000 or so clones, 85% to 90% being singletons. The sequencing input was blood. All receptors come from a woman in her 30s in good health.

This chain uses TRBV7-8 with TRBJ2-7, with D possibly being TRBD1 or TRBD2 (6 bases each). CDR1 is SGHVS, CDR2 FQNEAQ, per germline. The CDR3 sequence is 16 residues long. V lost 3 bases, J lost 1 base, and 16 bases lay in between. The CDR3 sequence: CASSFRGQGRSYEQYF. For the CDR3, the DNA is TGTGCCAGCAGCTTCCGGGGGCAGGGGAGATCCTACGAGCAGTACTTC.

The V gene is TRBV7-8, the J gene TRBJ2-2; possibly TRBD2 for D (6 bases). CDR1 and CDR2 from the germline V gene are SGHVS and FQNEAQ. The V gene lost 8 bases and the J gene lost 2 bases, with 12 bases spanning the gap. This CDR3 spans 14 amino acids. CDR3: CASWGLLNTGELFF. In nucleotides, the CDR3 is TGTGCCAGCTGGGGACTCCTAAACACCGGGGAGCTGTTTTTT.

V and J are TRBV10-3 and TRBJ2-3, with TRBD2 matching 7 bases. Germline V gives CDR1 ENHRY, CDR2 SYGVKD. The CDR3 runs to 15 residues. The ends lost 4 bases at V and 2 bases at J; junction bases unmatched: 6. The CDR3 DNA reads TGTGCCATCAGTGGTGGGAGCGGGACCACAGATACGCAGTATTTT. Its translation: CAISGGSGTTDTQYF.

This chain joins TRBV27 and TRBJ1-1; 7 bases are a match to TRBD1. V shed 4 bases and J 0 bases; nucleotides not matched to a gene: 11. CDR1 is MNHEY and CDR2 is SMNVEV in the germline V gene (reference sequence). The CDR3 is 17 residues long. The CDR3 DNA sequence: TGTGCCAGCAGTTACAGGGGAACCGAGGGGATGAACACTGAAGCTTTCTTT. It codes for CASSYRGTEGMNTEAFF.

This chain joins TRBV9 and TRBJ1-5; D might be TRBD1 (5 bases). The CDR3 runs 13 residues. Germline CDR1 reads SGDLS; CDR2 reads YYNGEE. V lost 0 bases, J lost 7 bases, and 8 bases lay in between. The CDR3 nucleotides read TGTGCCAGCAGCGTAGATGGGGCCCAGCCCCAGCATTTT. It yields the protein CASSVDGAQPQHF.

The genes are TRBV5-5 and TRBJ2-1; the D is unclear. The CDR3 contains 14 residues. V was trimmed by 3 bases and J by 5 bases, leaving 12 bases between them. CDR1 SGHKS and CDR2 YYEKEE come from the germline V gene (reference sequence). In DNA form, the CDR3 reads TGTGCCAGCAGCTCCCGCCGCCAACACAATGAGCAGTTCTTC. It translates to CASSSRRQHNEQFF.

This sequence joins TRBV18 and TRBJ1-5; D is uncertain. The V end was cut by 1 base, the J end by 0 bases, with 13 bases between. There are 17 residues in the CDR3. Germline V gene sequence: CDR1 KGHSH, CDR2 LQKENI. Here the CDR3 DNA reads TGTGCCAGCTCACCACGACCACAGCCGTTTAGCAATCAGCCCCAGCATTTT. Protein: CASSPRPQPFSNQPQHF.

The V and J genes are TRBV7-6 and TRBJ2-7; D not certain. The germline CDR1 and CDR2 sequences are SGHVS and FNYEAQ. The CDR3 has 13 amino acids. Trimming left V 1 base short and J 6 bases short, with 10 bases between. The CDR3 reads CASSLVRLIEQYF. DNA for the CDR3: TGTGCCAGCAGCTTAGTACGTCTTATCGAGCAGTACTTC.

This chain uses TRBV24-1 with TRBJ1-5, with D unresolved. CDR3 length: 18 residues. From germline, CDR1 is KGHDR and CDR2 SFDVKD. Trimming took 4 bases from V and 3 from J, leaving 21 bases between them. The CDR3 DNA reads TGTGCCACCAGTGACCTGGAGAGAACATGTCGTTCCAATCAGCCCCAGCATTTT. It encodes CATSDLERTCRSNQPQHF.

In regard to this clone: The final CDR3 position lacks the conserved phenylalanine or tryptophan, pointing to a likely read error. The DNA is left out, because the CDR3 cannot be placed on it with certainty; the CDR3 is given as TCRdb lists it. CDR3 amino acids: CASSKVYVP. The V call is TRBV21-1, the J call TRBJ1-2. TRBV21-1 is deemed a pseudogene. The CDR3 contains 9 residues when both ends are counted.

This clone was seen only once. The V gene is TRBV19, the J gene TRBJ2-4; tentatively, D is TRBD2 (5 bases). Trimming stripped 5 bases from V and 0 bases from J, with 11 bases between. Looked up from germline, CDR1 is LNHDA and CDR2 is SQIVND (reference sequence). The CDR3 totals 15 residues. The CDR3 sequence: CASSAPGIAKNIQYF. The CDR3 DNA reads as TGTGCCAGTAGTGCCCCCGGGATAGCCAAAAACATTCAGTACTTC.

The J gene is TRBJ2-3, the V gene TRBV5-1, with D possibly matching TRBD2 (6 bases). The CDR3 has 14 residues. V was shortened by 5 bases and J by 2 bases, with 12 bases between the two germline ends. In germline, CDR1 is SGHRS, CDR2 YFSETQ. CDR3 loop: CASRAGPYTDTQYF. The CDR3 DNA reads TGCGCCAGCAGGGCGGGGCCCTACACAGATACGCAGTATTTT.

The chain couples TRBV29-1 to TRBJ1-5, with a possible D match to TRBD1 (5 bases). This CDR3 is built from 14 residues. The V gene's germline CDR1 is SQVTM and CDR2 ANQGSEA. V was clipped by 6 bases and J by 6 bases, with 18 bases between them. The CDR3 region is CSVSLGGGAQPQHF. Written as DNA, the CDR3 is TGCAGCGTCTCCCTGGGCGGGGGAGCTCAGCCCCAGCATTTT.

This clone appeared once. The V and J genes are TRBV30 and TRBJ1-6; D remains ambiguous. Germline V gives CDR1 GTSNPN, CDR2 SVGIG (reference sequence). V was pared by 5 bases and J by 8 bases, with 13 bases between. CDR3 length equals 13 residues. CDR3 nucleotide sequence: TGTGCCTGGCTTGGACGGCTCGATTCACCCCTCCACTTT. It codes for CAWLGRLDSPLHF.

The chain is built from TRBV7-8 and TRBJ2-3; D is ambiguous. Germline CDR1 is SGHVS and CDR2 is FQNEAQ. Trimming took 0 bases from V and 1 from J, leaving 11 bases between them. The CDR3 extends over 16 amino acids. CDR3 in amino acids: CASSLASGGGTDTQYF. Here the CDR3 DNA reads TGTGCCAGCAGCTTAGCGTCGGGCGGAGGCACAGATACGCAGTATTTT. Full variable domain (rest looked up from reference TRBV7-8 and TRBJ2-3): GAGVSQSPRYKVAKRGQDVALRCDPISGHVSLFWYQQALGQGPEFLTYFQNEAQLDKSGLPSDRFFAERPEGSVSTLKIQRTQQEDSAVYLCASSLASGGGTDTQYFGPGTRLTVL.

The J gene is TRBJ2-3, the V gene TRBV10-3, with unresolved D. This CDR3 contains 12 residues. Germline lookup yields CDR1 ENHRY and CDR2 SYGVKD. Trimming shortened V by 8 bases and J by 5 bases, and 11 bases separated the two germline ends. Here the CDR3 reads CAIQDPKDTQYF. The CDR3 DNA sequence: TGTGCCATCCAGGACCCCAAAGATACGCAGTATTTT.

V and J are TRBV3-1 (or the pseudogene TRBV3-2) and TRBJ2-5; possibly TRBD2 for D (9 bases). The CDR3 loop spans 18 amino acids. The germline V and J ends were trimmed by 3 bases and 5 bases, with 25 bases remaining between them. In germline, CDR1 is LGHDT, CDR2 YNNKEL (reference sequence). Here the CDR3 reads CASSHASGGGGAAETQYF. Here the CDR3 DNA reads TGTGCCAGCAGCCACGCGTCAGGGGGCGGGGGGGCGGCCGAGACCCAGTACTTC.